The 15 T cell receptor beta chains given below trace back to one sample, sequenced in a study of human CD8 memory T cell subsets. Preparation of the TCR beta libraries relied on UMI-labeled 5' RACE. No DNA is given; TCRdb re-called the 5' RACE reads and lists each CDR3 protein once. The sample includes 10,000 to 12,000 distinct CDR3 sequences. Sequencing was performed on CD8+ T cells from PBMCs. These receptors all come from a human donor in good health.

This clonotype is identified as medium-sized (0.01 to 0.1%) from frequency. The V and J genes are TRBV7-9 and TRBJ2-1; TCRdb designates TRBD2, a call that cannot be tested without DNA. CDR1 and CDR2 (germline): SEHNR, FQNEAQ (reference sequence). The CDR3 has 15 residues. The CDR3 region is CASSLASGRKNEQFF.

Measured by frequency, this clonotype is medium-sized. The V call is TRBV29-1, the J call TRBJ2-3. Germline V CDR1 and CDR2: SQVTM, ANQGSEA. This CDR3 has 12 amino acids. The CDR3 reads CSVERLADTQYF.

The chain uses TRBV6-5 and TRBJ2-3. The CDR3 has 15 residues. Germline loops: CDR1 MNHEY, CDR2 SVGAGI. The CDR3 region is CASSYGSLGTDTQYF.

The chain employs TRBV21-1 and TRBJ1-5; TCRdb's D gene call, TRBD1, goes unchecked for lack of DNA. TRBV21-1 is shown as a pseudogene. CDR3 length equals 11 residues. The chain's CDR3 is CGTGDFQPQHF.

The chain is built from TRBV12-3 or TRBV12-4 and TRBJ1-5; the D gene TCRdb calls, TRBD1, cannot be checked with no DNA. The CDR3 loop spans 15 amino acids. CDR3 sequence: CASRSSDRLNQPQHF.

This chain links TRBV19 with TRBJ2-1; the D call from TCRdb, TRBD1, cannot be confirmed without DNA. Germline lookup yields CDR1 LNHDA and CDR2 SQIVND (reference sequence). This CDR3 region has 13 residues. The chain's CDR3 is CASGDRGLNEQFF. Filled out from reference TRBV19 and TRBJ2-1, the complete variable domain reads DGGITQSPKYLFRKEGQNVTLSCEQNLNHDAMYWYRQDPGQGLRLIYYSQIVNDFQKGDIAEGYSVSREKKESFPLTVTSAQKNPTAFYLCASGDRGLNEQFFGPGTRLTVL.

V and J are TRBV5-6 and TRBJ2-7. Germline CDR1 SGHDT, CDR2 YYEEEE. CDR3 length: 13 amino acids. The CDR3 sequence: CASSLDRRSEQYF.

This clonotype registers medium-sized (0.01 to 0.1%) by frequency. The chain joins TRBV6-2 or TRBV6-3 to TRBJ2-1; the D call of TRBD1 rests on TCRdb alone, since no DNA is present to check it. CDR1 and CDR2 (germline): MNHEY, SVGEGT. The CDR3 totals 13 residues. This CDR3 reads CASRLNRVSEQFF.

The chain has TRBV6-6 and TRBJ2-1; TCRdb designates TRBD2, a call that cannot be tested without DNA. From germline, CDR1 is MNHNY and CDR2 SVGAGI (reference sequence). The CDR3 sequence is 20 residues long. The CDR3 sequence: CASSYTLGGRAHLIDNEQFF.

The V and J genes are TRBV6-6 and TRBJ2-5; the TCRdb D gene call, TRBD1, has no DNA to confirm it. Germline V CDR1 and CDR2: MNHNY, SVGAGI (reference sequence). This CDR3 comprises 13 residues. The CDR3 is CASRNRGTETQYF.

According to its frequency, this clonotype is medium-sized. This chain uses TRBV7-9 with TRBJ1-4; TCRdb's D gene call, TRBD1, goes unchecked for lack of DNA. This CDR3 has 15 amino acids. Looked up from germline, CDR1 is SEHNR and CDR2 is FQNEAQ (reference sequence). CDR3: CASSPPGGLEEKLFF.

This clonotype is classed as medium-sized (0.01 to 0.1%) by frequency. CDR3 protein: CASSEAQGKGDTQYF. The chain has TRBV6-1 and TRBJ2-3; TCRdb's D gene call, TRBD1, goes unchecked for lack of DNA. CDR3 size: 15 residues. The germline V gene encodes CDR1 MNHNS and CDR2 SASEGT.

This chain links TRBV6-2 or TRBV6-3 with TRBJ2-7; the TRBD2 assignment by TCRdb is unverifiable without DNA. The CDR3 runs to 15 residues. The germline CDR1 and CDR2 sequences are MNHEY and SVGEGT. CDR3 loop: CASSYGLAGYYEQYF.

The chain carries TRBV10-3 and TRBJ1-1. The CDR3 totals 16 residues. The germline gives CDR1 ENHRY, CDR2 SYGVKD. The CDR3 spells CAISESTQGMGTEAFF.

The J gene is TRBJ1-1, the V gene TRBV7-8; as DNA is missing, the TRBD1 call by TCRdb cannot be tested. Germline V lookup: CDR1 SGHVS, CDR2 FQNEAQ. The CDR3 is 15 amino acids. The chain's CDR3 is CASSSGTGTGTEAFF. The full variable domain, in which reference TRBV7-8 and TRBJ1-1 provide the parts outside the CDR3, is GAGVSQSPRYKVAKRGQDVALRCDPISGHVSLFWYQQALGQGPEFLTYFQNEAQLDKSGLPSDRFFAERPEGSVSTLKIQRTQQEDSAVYLCASSSGTGTGTEAFFGQGTRLTVV.